Below are 4 T cell receptor beta chains sequenced from a single sample in a study of identical twins. TCRdb re-analysed the 5' RACE reads in MiXCR, keeping a single row per CDR3 protein. This table has 700,000 to 950,000 distinct CDR3 sequences, 9% to 15% appearing once. A further study also used this sample, focusing on yellow fever vaccine responses in identical twins.

Sequencing was done on a sample of PBMCs. The receptor set was obtained from a woman in her late teens or twenties in good health.

Worth noting for this clonotype: The junction departs from germline at one end; a sequencing error may be responsible. V gene TRBV2 combines with J gene TRBJ2-5, with 8 nucleotides matching TRBD1. Germline CDR1 SNHLY, CDR2 FYNNEI. The CDR3 contains 16 residues. The CDR3 nucleotides are TGTGCCAGCAGAGAAGAAAGACAGGGGACCCAAGAGACCCAGTACTTC. This gives the protein CASREERQGTQETQYF.

Many counts were recorded for this clonotype. The chain employs TRBV12-3 or TRBV12-4 and TRBJ2-2; D call uncertain. CDR3 length equals 16 residues. Between the trimmed V and J ends, which lost 1 base and 0 bases, there was a span of 9 bases. Here the CDR3 DNA reads TGTGCCAGCAGTTTAGGTGGGCAGACGAACACCGGGGAGCTGTTTTTT. Residues: CASSLGGQTNTGELFF.

This clonotype appeared a few times. V gene TRBV4-1 combines with J gene TRBJ2-3; TRBD2 is a possible D gene (6 bases). Germline assignment: CDR1 MGHRA and CDR2 YSYEKL. Trimming removed 4 bases at V and 6 bases at J, with 20 bases between. The CDR3 is made up of 16 amino acids. The CDR3 DNA is TGCGCCAGCAGCCCCCTCGGGACTCTGGTGAGGGATACGCAGTATTTT. This sequence encodes CASSPLGTLVRDTQYF.

This clonotype was seen a few times. The chain has TRBV6-5 and TRBJ2-5; D unresolved. Per germline, CDR1 MNHEY and CDR2 SVGAGI. Trimming took 7 bases from V and 7 from J, leaving 10 bases between them. CDR3 length equals 11 residues. This CDR3 is CASIGWGTQYF. The CDR3 region has the DNA TGTGCCAGCATCGGGTGGGGGACCCAGTACTTC.